The 23 T cell receptor beta chains presented below share a single source sample, sequenced in a study of blood T cell repertoires in COVID-19. Clones were read by immunoSEQ multiplex PCR, and TCRdb kept only the in-frame ones, dropping some. The data contain about 78,000 clones, around 90% of them singletons. What was sequenced was peripheral blood. The receptors were sampled from a woman aged 45 to 65 in a cohort sampled during active COVID-19.

This clone was observed a single time. The V and J genes are TRBV20-1 and TRBJ2-1; no definite D call. The CDR3 has 14 amino acids. Per the germline V gene, CDR1 is DFQATT and CDR2 is SNEGSKA (reference sequence). The V and J ends lost 3 bases and 10 bases respectively, with 19 bases between them. In DNA, the CDR3 is TGCAGTGCTAGTCCAGATCCGCCTGGTGGCGAGCAGTTCTTC. Protein: CSASPDPPGGEQFF.

This chain links TRBV19 with TRBJ1-2, with TRBD1 identical over 9 bases. CDR3 length: 16 residues. The germline gives CDR1 LNHDA, CDR2 SQIVND (reference sequence). V lost 8 bases and J lost 6; bases outside the gene matches: 16. The CDR3 spells CASQNFPGQGPHGYTF. Written as DNA, the CDR3 is TGTGCCAGTCAAAACTTCCCGGGACAGGGACCTCATGGCTACACCTTC.

The V call is TRBV24-1, the J call TRBJ1-4; TRBD1 matches at 7 bases. CDR1 and CDR2 from the germline V gene are KGHDR and SFDVKD. The CDR3 extends over 15 amino acids. Trimming at V came to 4 bases and at J to 8 bases, leaving 9 bases not matched to a gene. CDR3 sequence reads: CATSDPTDRAEKLFF. The CDR3 coding sequence is TGTGCCACCAGTGACCCAACCGACAGGGCGGAAAAACTGTTTTTT.

In this sample, this clone turned up a few times. This chain uses TRBV7-3 with TRBJ2-7; TRBD2 matches 8 bases. CDR1 SGHTA and CDR2 FQGTGA come from the germline V gene. This CDR3 has 14 amino acids. V was pared by 8 bases and J by 0 bases, with 6 bases of the junction left unmatched. CDR3 in DNA: TGTGCCAGCTCCTTGAGCGGGAGCTCCTACGAGCAGTACTTC. Protein product: CASSLSGSSYEQYF.

This sequence joins TRBV5-1 and TRBJ2-5; possible D gene TRBD1, 5 bases. CDR3 length: 13 amino acids. Germline V CDR1 and CDR2: SGHRS, YFSETQ. V shed 0 bases and J shed 7 bases, with 10 bases lying between them. CDR3: CASSLDGQGTQYF. DNA of the CDR3: TGCGCCAGCAGCTTGGACGGGCAGGGGACCCAGTACTTC. Complete variable domain (other parts from reference TRBV5-1 and TRBJ2-5): KAGVTQTPRYLIKTRGQQVTLSCSPISGHRSVSWYQQTPGQGLQFLFEYFSETQRNKGNFPGRFSGRQFSNSRSEMNVSTLELGDSALYLCASSLDGQGTQYFGPGTRLLVL.

V and J are TRBV28 and TRBJ1-1; TRBD1 matches at 7 bases. J gave up 3 bases and V 7 bases, and 11 bases lay outside the gene matches. The germline CDR1 and CDR2 sequences are MDHEN and SYDVKM. There are 15 residues in the CDR3. CDR3 sequence (DNA): TGTGCCAGCAATAACAGGGGCAGGGGGGACACTGAAGCTTTCTTT. This sequence encodes CASNNRGRGDTEAFF.

This chain connects TRBV27 to TRBJ2-2; 14 bases are a match to TRBD2. The germline V gene encodes CDR1 MNHEY and CDR2 SMNVEV (reference sequence). V shed 9 bases and J 5 bases; nucleotides not matched to a gene: 5. There are 15 residues in the CDR3. The CDR3 region is CASRLAGGVTGELFF. The CDR3 DNA reads as TGTGCCAGTAGACTAGCGGGAGGGGTAACCGGGGAGCTGTTTTTT.

V gene TRBV6-5 combines with J gene TRBJ2-1, with 10 bases identical to TRBD1. Germline assignment: CDR1 MNHEY and CDR2 SVGAGI. J gave up 7 bases and V 5 bases, and 8 bases lay outside the gene matches. The CDR3 has 15 residues. CDR3 nucleotides: TGTGCCAGCAGTCTACTAGGGACAGGGGATAATGAGCAGTTCTTC. It translates to CASSLLGTGDNEQFF.

This clone was observed a single time. The V gene is TRBV7-3, the J gene TRBJ1-5; D remains ambiguous. The ends were cut back, 1 base at V and 5 bases at J, with 6 bases in the middle. CDR3 length: 13 residues. Germline CDR1 and CDR2: SGHTA and FQGTGA. CDR3 nucleotide sequence: TGTGCCAGCAGCTTAATGCCGGATCAGCCCCAGCATTTT. Translated, it gives CASSLMPDQPQHF.

The J gene is TRBJ2-1, the V gene TRBV19; TRBD1 might be the D (5 bases). The CDR3 has 16 amino acids. Germline CDR1 LNHDA, CDR2 SQIVND (reference sequence). Trimming pared 1 base from V and 0 bases from J, leaving 10 bases between. In nucleotides, the CDR3 is TGTGCCAGTAGTATAGGGAAGGGGCGCTCCTACAATGAGCAGTTCTTC. This codes for CASSIGKGRSYNEQFF.

The rearrangement uses TRBV4-2 and TRBJ2-4, with 8 nucleotides matching TRBD2. Germline trimming cut 4 bases from V and 3 bases from J; bases unmatched to any gene: 17. This CDR3 region has 19 residues. Germline assignment: CDR1 LGHNA and CDR2 YNFKEQ. DNA for the CDR3: TGTGCCAGCAGCCCCCTCCTAGCGGGCCCCGATCTTGGCAAAAACATTCAGTACTTC. It yields the protein CASSPLLAGPDLGKNIQYF.

This clone appeared once. The chain carries TRBV5-1 and TRBJ2-1, with D perhaps TRBD2 (5 bases). The V gene's germline CDR1 is SGHRS and CDR2 YFSETQ. The CDR3 sequence is 21 residues long. Trimming removed 0 bases at V and 7 bases at J, with 32 bases between. This chain's CDR3 is CASSLGETKLLGHPTGNEQFF. CDR3 nucleotides: TGCGCCAGCAGCTTGGGGGAGACAAAACTTCTGGGCCACCCAACGGGGAATGAGCAGTTCTTC.

V is TRBV7-3 and J is TRBJ1-5, with no clear D. The CDR3 has 11 residues. The V gene's germline CDR1 is SGHTA and CDR2 FQGTGA. The CDR3 DNA sequence: TGTGCTGCGAAGTGCAATCAGCCCCAGCATTTT. Its translation is CAAKCNQPQHF.

The rearrangement uses TRBV29-1 and TRBJ1-1; D remains ambiguous. CDR3 length equals 13 residues. V was cut by 3 bases and J by 5 bases, with 13 bases left in between. Germline V gene sequence: CDR1 SQVTM, CDR2 ANQGSEA. The CDR3 bases are TGCAGCGTTGACGGGTCCCCCGGGACTGAAGCTTTCTTT. It translates to CSVDGSPGTEAFF. The whole variable domain, remainder taken from reference TRBV29-1 and TRBJ1-1, is SAVISQKPSRDICQRGTSLTIQCQVDSQVTMMFWYRQQPGQSLTLIATANQGSEATYESGFVIDKFPISRPNLTFSTLTVSNMSPEDSSIYLCSVDGSPGTEAFFGQGTRLTVV.

For this clone: Other DNA sequences in this sample translate to the same CDR3. The chain joins TRBV28 to TRBJ1-2; D gene uncertain. The V end was cut by 6 bases, the J end by 0 bases, with 2 bases between. Germline V lookup: CDR1 MDHEN, CDR2 SYDVKM. CDR3 length equals 11 residues. The CDR3 here is CASSSNYGYTF. CDR3 sequence (DNA): TGTGCCAGCAGCTCTAACTATGGCTACACCTTC.

The V call is TRBV2, the J call TRBJ2-7, with 14 bases fitting TRBD2. Per the germline V gene, CDR1 is SNHLY and CDR2 is FYNNEI. Trimming took 6 bases from V and 2 from J; bases not matched to a gene: 15. The CDR3 sequence is 19 residues long. The CDR3 region has the DNA TGTGCCAGCAGATCTACCGGGACTAGCGGGAGTAAGTCTGCCTACGAGCAGTACTTC. Its protein is CASRSTGTSGSKSAYEQYF.

The rearrangement uses TRBV30 and TRBJ1-1, with D hard to call. Germline V gene data show CDR1 as GTSNPN and CDR2 as SVGIG (reference sequence). The CDR3 is 12 amino acids. The ends were cut back, 4 bases at V and 0 bases at J, with 6 bases in the middle. The CDR3 nucleotides are TGTGCCTGGAACGGTGTGAACACTGAAGCTTTCTTT. It yields the protein CAWNGVNTEAFF.

J is TRBJ1-1 and V is TRBV4-1; TRBD1 matches at 7 bases. This CDR3 spans 17 amino acids. Germline V CDR1 and CDR2: MGHRA, YSYEKL. Unmatched junction bases numbered 10, after V lost 3 bases and J lost 0 bases. CDR3: CASSQASPGQLNTEAFF. The CDR3 bases are TGCGCCAGCAGCCAGGCTTCTCCGGGACAGCTGAACACTGAAGCTTTCTTT.

The J gene is TRBJ1-4, the V gene TRBV6-6; a possible D gene is TRBD1 (5 bases). Germline assignment: CDR1 MNHNY and CDR2 SVGAGI (reference sequence). The CDR3 sequence is 14 residues long. With 5 bases removed from V and 8 bases from J, the gap between germline ends came to 15 bases. In DNA form, the CDR3 reads TGTGCCAGCAGTCCGGCACTCGGGGGAGAAAAACTGTTTTTT. Its protein is CASSPALGGEKLFF.

The CDR3 here is CASSDGSARYEQYF. CDR3 nucleotides: TGTGCCAGCAGTGATGGCTCCGCCCGCTACGAGCAGTACTTC. The V call is TRBV6-1, the J call TRBJ2-7; D gene uncertain. The CDR3 runs to 14 residues. Germline loops: CDR1 MNHNS, CDR2 SASEGT. V gave up 3 bases and J gave up 3 bases, with 12 bases separating them.

The table lists this clone with a count of one. The chain uses TRBV12-3 or TRBV12-4 and TRBJ1-2; D gene ambiguous. V was shortened by 5 bases and J by 14 bases, with 15 bases between the two germline ends. This CDR3 comprises 11 residues. The CDR3 DNA is TGTGCCAGCAGTCCGAGGCGGGAGGGAACCTTC. It is translated as CASSPRREGTF.

A few counts support this clone. The V call is TRBV7-3, the J call TRBJ2-2, with D maybe TRBD1 (6 bases). From germline, CDR1 is SGHTA and CDR2 FQGTGA. The CDR3 is made up of 16 amino acids. The V end lost 4 bases, the J end lost 3 bases, and 15 bases lay between the germline ends. The CDR3 is CASSSRPRGDTGELFF. For the CDR3, the DNA is TGTGCCAGCAGCTCCCGGCCCAGGGGAGACACCGGGGAGCTGTTTTTT.

This rearrangement joins TRBV27 to TRBJ2-4; TRBD1 aligns across 9 bases. V shed 5 bases, J shed 4 bases, and the junction held 6 bases outside the gene matches. Germline V gene data show CDR1 as MNHEY and CDR2 as SMNVEV (reference sequence). The CDR3 covers 15 residues. CDR3 DNA: TGTGCCAGCAGTCGGACAGGGGTAGATAAAAACATTCAGTACTTC. Translated, it gives CASSRTGVDKNIQYF.